This T cell receptor (beta chain) was found in a study of T-cell memory formation after mild COVID-19. TCRdb passed the 5' RACE reads through MiXCR, listing each CDR3 protein once. The sample records about 500,000 distinct CDR3 sequences, just over 20% being singletons. This CDR3 has 16 residues. V gave up 0 bases and J gave up 2 bases, with 15 bases separating them. CDR1 is SGHRS and CDR2 is YFSETQ in the germline V gene. This clonotype was seen only a few times. Sample: PBMCs or a T cell subset sorted from them (not recorded which). This chain uses TRBV5-1 with TRBJ2-7; tentatively, D is TRBD2 (6 bases). This sequence was found in an adult woman who had mild COVID-19 (a few samples of this study predate the infection). Cell type and time point are not known. CDR3 amino acids: CASSLVGGGPAYEQYF. CDR3 sequence (DNA): TGCGCCAGCAGCTTGGTCGGAGGAGGGCCGGCCTACGAGCAGTACTTC.